These T cell receptor beta chains were read from a single sample in a study of human T cells and chemical hapten exposure. TCRdb reprocessed the 5' RACE reads with MiXCR, giving one entry per CDR3 protein. The table lists some 150,000 distinct CDR3 sequences, 4.1% of them singletons. These receptors came from a female donor in good health. CDR3s include the opening cysteine and the closing phenylalanine or tryptophan.

TRBV5-1	CASSYFRDRAQETQYF
TRBV7-2	CASSPSDRGGYGYTF
TRBV20-1	CSASLRTGGTYEQYF
TRBV5-1	CASSLGRSGAGGPDTQYF
TRBV5-8	CASSLGPANTEAFF
TRBV5-1	CASSFATLRSPFQETQYF
TRBV18	CASSPRTGATNEKLFF
TRBV10-3	CAIKGDQGASETDTQYF
TRBV3-1	CASSSLQGRSEAFF
TRBV20-1	CSALDRGLIYGYTF
TRBV12-3/TRBV12-4	CASHAGPGDTQYF
TRBV6-6	CASSGRDTGTDTQYF
TRBV7-9	CASSLYRNTGELFF
TRBV6-6	CASTGTLQPDTQYF
TRBV5-4	CASSSRAGTYNEQFF
TRBV21-1	CASRNRGRRAKNIQYF
TRBV6-2/TRBV6-3	CASSSWTIEHGELFF
TRBV4-1	CASSPFTGDSYYGYTF
TRBV27	CATQPLGQGREAFF
TRBV18	CASGGSNQPQHF
TRBV20-1	CSARGIFF
TRBV6-6	CASSYSADRANYGYTF
TRBV15	CATSRDLASDTQYF
TRBV12-3/TRBV12-4	CASIMEGNEQFF
TRBV27	CASSARTGTNEKLFF
TRBV5-1	CASSFGQPMGNSPLHF
TRBV29-1	CSARVAGAKNIQYF
TRBV7-9	CASTLSVQETQYF
TRBV19	CASSAKTGVGATGELFF
TRBV7-2	CASSLVIHYEQYF
TRBV19	CASSITGTVYNEQFF
TRBV7-9	CASSLGQIPGANVLTF
TRBV5-6	CASSFIQDAIRSGANVLTF
TRBV29-1	CSAGSYEQYF
TRBV10-3	CAISESAAETQYF
TRBV7-2	CASSLAGGGAYEQYF
TRBV9	CASSVAKDSLGVVF
TRBV11-2	CASSLGRGTGKENEQFF
TRBV12-3/TRBV12-4	CASSPDRINSPLHF
TRBV6-1	CASSETGTSGYNEQFF
TRBV6-5	CASSRGTTEAFF
TRBV14	CASSPARIYGPLYNEQFF
TRBV3-1	CASSQLGVRSTDTQYF
TRBV7-9	CASSSRRDGYTF
TRBV5-1	CASSLGENTEAFF
TRBV20-1	CSARDWTDTEAFF
TRBV7-8	CASSSRVYNSPLHF
TRBV11-2	CASSLDLLGQGSTDTQYF
TRBV4-2	CASSQERLAGPVETQYF
TRBV5-1	CASSLAGGPDTQYF
TRBV7-3	CASSPRDRGTGELFF
TRBV7-8	CASSPLLATDTQYF
TRBV5-1	CASSWDRDTEAFF
TRBV7-8	CASGRDRGRGNTEAFF
TRBV7-2	CASSPWTAQGQPQHF
TRBV14	CASSQDRNGGKKFF
TRBV18	CASSPRGNQPQHF
TRBV20-1	CSARDPDRVYSPLHF
TRBV28	CASSLPQGANLNTEAFF